The next 20 T cell receptor beta chains were all read from a single sample in a study of siplizumab effects on memory and regulatory T cells. Here immunoSEQ multiplex PCR was the method, and the copy in TCRdb shows in-frame clones only, minus some. The profile shows 100,000 to 120,000 clones, roughly 92% of them singletons. The material sequenced was CD4+ T cells sorted from blood. Every receptor here comes from a human donor in good health.

This rearrangement joins TRBV6-6 to TRBJ2-5; either TRBD1 or TRBD2 may fit D (5 bases each). Germline V lookup: CDR1 MNHNY, CDR2 SVGAGI (reference sequence). V was pared by 5 bases and J by 9 bases, with 19 bases between. The CDR3 contains 14 residues. The CDR3 region has the DNA TGTGCCAGCAGTAGTAGGGACCCGGAAGTGGCCCAGTACTTC. Translation: CASSSRDPEVAQYF.

This rearrangement joins TRBV5-4 to TRBJ2-5; 11 bases are a match to TRBD2. Germline V gene lookup returns CDR1 SGHNT and CDR2 YYREEE (reference sequence). The CDR3 extends over 18 amino acids. V was clipped by 0 bases and J by 4 bases; unmatched bases: 11. The CDR3 DNA follows: TGTGCCAGCAGCTTGGGGCTAGCGGGAGGTCTCTGGGGAGAGACCCAGTACTTC. Amino acids: CASSLGLAGGLWGETQYF.

The chain couples TRBV5-1 to TRBJ1-4; D possibly corresponds to TRBD1 (5 bases). Germline V CDR1 and CDR2: SGHRS, YFSETQ. The CDR3 covers 13 residues. Trimming cost V 7 bases and J 8 bases, with 15 bases left between them. Here the CDR3 reads CASGGGTNEKLFF. Here the CDR3 DNA reads TGCGCCAGCGGCGGGGGGACCAACGAAAAACTGTTTTTT.

This chain uses TRBV15 with TRBJ2-2, with 9 bases matching TRBD1. V shed 9 bases, J shed 8 bases, and the junction held 10 bases outside the gene matches. Germline lookup yields CDR1 LNHNV and CDR2 YYDKDF (reference sequence). The CDR3 extends over 14 amino acids. CDR3 sequence reads: CATELGQGIGELFF. The CDR3 region has the DNA TGTGCCACGGAGCTCGGACAGGGGATAGGGGAGCTGTTTTTT.

This clone was observed a single time. The rearrangement links TRBV30 to TRBJ1-4; D possibly corresponds to TRBD1 (5 bases). The CDR3 spans 15 residues. V lost 3 bases and J lost 0, with 11 bases in between. CDR1 is GTSNPN, CDR2 SVGIG, per germline (reference sequence). The CDR3 region is CAWRWGTTTNEKLFF. CDR3 in DNA: TGTGCCTGGAGGTGGGGGACTACAACTAATGAAAAACTGTTTTTT. The whole variable domain, remainder taken from reference TRBV30 and TRBJ1-4, is SQTIHQWPATLVQPVGSPLSLECTVEGTSNPNLYWYRQAAGRGLQLLFYSVGIGQISSEVPQNLSASRPQDRQFILSSKKLLLSDSGFYLCAWRWGTTTNEKLFFGSGTQLSVL.

V and J are TRBV9 and TRBJ1-2; TRBD1 matches at 8 bases. V was pared by 4 bases and J by 8 bases, with 4 bases of the junction left unmatched. Germline assignment: CDR1 SGDLS and CDR2 YYNGEE. CDR3 length equals 12 residues. The CDR3 bases are TGTGCCAGCAGCCCGGACAGGGAAGGCTACACCTTC. Translated, it gives CASSPDREGYTF.

The chain couples TRBV4-1 to TRBJ1-5; 12 positions agree with TRBD1. Losses at the gene ends were 3 bases for V and 7 bases for J; bases not matched to a gene: 7. CDR1 is MGHRA, CDR2 YSYEKL, per germline. The CDR3 is 16 amino acids. Written as DNA, the CDR3 is TGCGCCAGCAGCCATGTAGGGACAGGGGGCGGGCAGCCCCAGCATTTT. Its protein is CASSHVGTGGGQPQHF.

This chain uses TRBV7-2 with TRBJ2-4; the D gene is possibly TRBD2 (6 bases). Trimming pared 3 bases from V and 8 bases from J, leaving 11 bases between. Germline CDR1 is SGHTA and CDR2 is FQGNSA. The CDR3 is 13 residues long. The DNA of the CDR3 is TGTGCCAGCAGCTTTAGGAGGGAGGACATTCAGTACTTC. Protein sequence: CASSFRREDIQYF.

The chain links TRBV7-9 to TRBJ2-7; D is unclear. The CDR3 runs to 16 residues. V lost 10 bases to trimming and J lost 0 bases, with 22 bases between them. Germline CDR1 SEHNR, CDR2 FQNEAQ (reference sequence). The CDR3 DNA reads TGTGCCACCCAAAGATGGGTCAGTACAAGCTCCTACGAGCAGTACTTC. It encodes CATQRWVSTSSYEQYF.

The chain recombines TRBV7-2 with TRBJ1-2; D is unclear. CDR3 length: 15 residues. Per germline, CDR1 SGHTA and CDR2 FQGNSA. Deletions cut 11 bases from V and 6 bases from J, with 25 bases between. The CDR3 DNA reads TGTGCCCACCGGGGATCCTCCCTCGGGGTCGATGGCTACACCTTC. It specifies CAHRGSSLGVDGYTF. Looking up the rest from reference TRBV7-2 and TRBJ1-2 gives the full variable domain: GAGVSQSPSNKVTEKGKDVELRCDPISGHTALYWYRQSLGQGLEFLIYFQGNSAPDKSGLPSDRFSAERTGGSVSTLTIQRTQQEDSAVYLCAHRGSSLGVDGYTFGSGTRLTVV.

The J gene is TRBJ2-1, the V gene TRBV5-6; 8 bases line up with TRBD1. Trimming took 1 base from V and 7 from J; bases not matched to a gene: 10. CDR1 and CDR2 (germline): SGHDT, YYEEEE. The CDR3 sequence is 16 residues long. The CDR3 protein is CASSLRVDRAENEQFF. The CDR3 DNA reads as TGTGCCAGCAGCTTGCGGGTGGACAGGGCGGAAAATGAGCAGTTCTTC.

The chain carries TRBV27 and TRBJ1-2, with D hard to call. Trimming shortened V by 3 bases and J by 7 bases, and 12 bases separated the two germline ends. This CDR3 is built from 13 residues. The germline V gene has CDR1 MNHEY and CDR2 SMNVEV (reference sequence). Here the CDR3 reads CASSFRQDGGYTF. As DNA, the CDR3 is TGTGCCAGCAGTTTCCGTCAGGACGGTGGCTACACCTTC.

The chain carries TRBV19 and TRBJ1-5; D call uncertain. Germline CDR1 reads LNHDA; CDR2 reads SQIVND (reference sequence). CDR3 length equals 15 residues. V was trimmed by 0 bases and J by 3 bases, leaving 9 bases between them. The CDR3: CASSIEGGPNQPQHF. CDR3 DNA: TGTGCCAGTAGTATAGAAGGAGGGCCCAATCAGCCCCAGCATTTT. The complete variable domain, with remaining parts taken from reference TRBV19 and TRBJ1-5, reads DGGITQSPKYLFRKEGQNVTLSCEQNLNHDAMYWYRQDPGQGLRLIYYSQIVNDFQKGDIAEGYSVSREKKESFPLTVTSAQKNPTAFYLCASSIEGGPNQPQHFGDGTRLSIL.

This clone appeared a single time. This chain joins TRBV19 and TRBJ2-7; 7 bases align to TRBD1. Looked up from germline, CDR1 is LNHDA and CDR2 is SQIVND (reference sequence). V gave up 0 bases and J gave up 1 base; unmatched junction bases: 6. CDR3 length: 16 residues. CDR3 sequence reads: CASSIDTGASSYEQYF. As DNA, the CDR3 is TGTGCCAGTAGTATAGACACAGGGGCCTCATCCTACGAGCAGTACTTC.

The chain couples TRBV19 to TRBJ1-1; D is undetermined. Trimming pared 0 bases from V and 6 bases from J, leaving 11 bases between. This CDR3 has 14 residues. CDR1 and CDR2 from the germline V gene are LNHDA and SQIVND (reference sequence). Written as DNA, the CDR3 is TGTGCCAGTAGTATAGATACCGGGCGTGCTGAAGCTTTCTTT. Its protein product is CASSIDTGRAEAFF.

The gene calls are TRBV4-1 and TRBJ1-2; 9 nucleotides agree with TRBD1. Germline CDR1 reads MGHRA; CDR2 reads YSYEKL. Unmatched junction bases numbered 12, after V lost 2 bases and J lost 8 bases. The CDR3 length is 16 residues. The CDR3 loop is CASSQQVGQGIYGYTF. In DNA, the CDR3 is TGCGCCAGCAGCCAACAAGTGGGACAGGGAATATACGGCTACACCTTC.

The chain has TRBV12-5 and TRBJ1-4; D is uncertain. V dropped 1 base and J dropped 13 bases, with 22 bases sitting between them. The CDR3 consists of 16 residues. CDR1 is LGHNT, CDR2 FRNRAP, per germline. CDR3 sequence (DNA): TGTGCTAGTGGTTTGGGCGTCGTGGCCGCCCCTGAACGACTGTTTTTT. This gives the protein CASGLGVVAAPERLFF.

The V and J genes are TRBV20-1 and TRBJ2-7; D perhaps matches TRBD2 (5 bases). The length of the CDR3 is 11 residues. V was pared by 5 bases and J by 3 bases, with 8 bases between. Per germline, CDR1 DFQATT and CDR2 SNEGSKA (reference sequence). The CDR3 nucleotides read TGCAGTGCTGAGGAGGTCTACGAGCAGTACTTC. Its translation: CSAEEVYEQYF.

V usage is TRBV7-2 and J usage is TRBJ2-2, with TRBD1 identical over 7 bases. Per the germline V gene, CDR1 is SGHTA and CDR2 is FQGNSA. The ends lost 3 bases at V and 3 bases at J; junction bases unmatched: 4. CDR3 length equals 15 residues. In DNA, the CDR3 is TGTGCCAGCAGCTTTAGACAGGGTTACACCGGGGAGCTGTTTTTT. Encoded protein: CASSFRQGYTGELFF.

The CDR3 loop reads CASQRGNTQYF. The CDR3 nucleotides are TGTGCCAGCCAACGGGGGAATACGCAGTATTTT. This sequence joins TRBV6-5 and TRBJ2-3, with D perhaps TRBD2 (6 bases). The CDR3 has 11 amino acids. Germline V lookup: CDR1 MNHEY, CDR2 SVGAGI. The ends were cut back, 8 bases at V and 7 bases at J, with 10 bases in the middle.